This T cell receptor (beta chain) was sequenced for a study of identical twins. This clonotype was recorded a few times. This CDR3 is 15 amino acids long. The J segment lost 2 bases and the V segment lost 3 bases, leaving 7 bases of the junction unmatched. The germline gives CDR1 SGDLS, CDR2 YYNGEE. MiXCR, run by TCRdb on the 5' RACE reads, gives a single entry per CDR3 protein. The sample records around 1.7 million distinct CDR3 sequences, 32% being singletons. This receptor was identified in a newborn girl in good health. This chain links TRBV9 with TRBJ1-2; 7 positions match TRBD1. The specimen was cord blood. CDR3 amino acids: CASSARTGENYGYTF. In nucleotides, the CDR3 is TGTGCCAGCAGCGCCCGAACAGGGGAGAACTATGGCTACACCTTC.